This TCR beta chain was recovered during a study of blood T cell repertoires in COVID-19. At the level of the study: The United States, Italy and Spain were the sources of the acute and convalescent COVID-19 samples. T cells, B-cell-depleted T cells, or PBMCs supplied cDNA or gDNA.

In the authors' methods: Reference gene primer amplification in the assay estimated nucleated cell counts. Repertoires were generated with immunoSEQ multiplex PCR, while TCRdb's copy carries only in-frame clones and drops some. V and J calls and clone size are as listed in that table; D and trimming were resolved from the DNA. Among roughly 180,000 clones listed, about 70% were seen once. Between the trimmed V and J ends, which lost 0 bases and 6 bases, there was a span of 6 bases. Germline V gives CDR1 SGDLS, CDR2 YYNGEE. The CDR3 consists of 13 residues. Source material: peripheral blood. The chain uses TRBV9 and TRBJ2-2, with D uncertain. The sequence was collected from a woman in her fifties or sixties with active or convalescent COVID-19. The CDR3 reads CASSVDNPGELFF. The CDR3 nucleotides read TGTGCCAGCAGCGTAGATAATCCCGGGGAGCTGTTTTTT. The complete variable domain, with remaining parts taken from reference TRBV9 and TRBJ2-2, reads DSGVTQTPKHLITATGQRVTLRCSPRSGDLSVYWYQQSLDQGLQFLIQYYNGEERAKGNILERFSAQQFPDLHSELNLSSLELGDSALYFCASSVDNPGELFFGEGSRLTVL.